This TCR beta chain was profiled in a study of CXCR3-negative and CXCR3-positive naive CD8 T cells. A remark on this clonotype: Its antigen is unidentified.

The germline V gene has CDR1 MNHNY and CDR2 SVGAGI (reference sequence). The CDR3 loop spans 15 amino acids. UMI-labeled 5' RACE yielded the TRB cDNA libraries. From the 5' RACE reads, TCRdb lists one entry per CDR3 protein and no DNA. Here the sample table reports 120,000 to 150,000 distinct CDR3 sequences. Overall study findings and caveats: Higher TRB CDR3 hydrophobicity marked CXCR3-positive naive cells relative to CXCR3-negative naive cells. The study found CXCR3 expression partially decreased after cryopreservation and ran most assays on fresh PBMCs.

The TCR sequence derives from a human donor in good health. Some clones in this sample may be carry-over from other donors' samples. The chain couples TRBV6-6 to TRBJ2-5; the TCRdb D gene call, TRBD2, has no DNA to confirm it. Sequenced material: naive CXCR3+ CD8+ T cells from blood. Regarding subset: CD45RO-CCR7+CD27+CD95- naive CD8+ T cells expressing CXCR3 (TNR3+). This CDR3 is CASTTSPGGKETQYF.